The 13 T cell receptor beta chains reported below all come from one sample, sequenced in a study of OX40 agonist ivuxolimab in advanced cancers. Only in-frame clones appear in the TCRdb table, and some are missing; sequencing was by immunoSEQ multiplex PCR. This repertoire shows about 54,000 clones, 84% found once; its top ten account for roughly 1.2%. The sample here was CD4+ or CD8+ T cells sorted from blood, taken in a trial of the OX40 agonist ivuxolimab. The receptors derive from an adult with an advanced solid tumor such as melanoma, head and neck, liver or kidney cancer.

The chain links TRBV7-6 to TRBJ2-1; no firm D call. Per the germline V gene, CDR1 is SGHVS and CDR2 is FNYEAQ. V gave up 6 bases and J gave up 0 bases, with 12 bases separating them. This CDR3 spans 15 amino acids. The CDR3 sequence is CASSTMGGSYNEQFF. In DNA, the CDR3 is TGTGCCAGCAGTACCATGGGCGGCTCCTACAATGAGCAGTTCTTC.

The V and J genes are TRBV2 and TRBJ2-1; D is unresolved. Trimming left V 6 bases short and J 9 bases short, with 9 bases between. The germline V gene has CDR1 SNHLY and CDR2 FYNNEI. The CDR3 consists of 11 residues. The CDR3 bases are TGTGCCAGCAGGCCCGGAAGTGAGCAGTTCTTC. It is translated as CASRPGSEQFF.

The chain has TRBV20-1 and TRBJ2-5, with no clear D. The ends were cut back, 2 bases at V and 1 base at J, with 2 bases in the middle. Germline CDR1 is DFQATT and CDR2 is SNEGSKA (reference sequence). The CDR3 has 11 residues. The CDR3 here is CSARIQETQYF. The CDR3 DNA is TGCAGTGCTAGAATCCAAGAGACCCAGTACTTC.

The gene calls are TRBV28 and TRBJ2-2; D is undetermined. Germline CDR1 is MDHEN and CDR2 is SYDVKM. Deletions cut 9 bases from V and 9 bases from J, with 8 bases between. The CDR3 is 10 residues long. The CDR3 region is CASSSWELFF. CDR3 coding DNA: TGTGCCAGTTCCAGCTGGGAGCTGTTTTTT.

J is TRBJ2-7 and V is TRBV6-6; 10 bases agree with TRBD1. The CDR3 length is 14 residues. The V gene's germline CDR1 is MNHNY and CDR2 SVGAGI (reference sequence). V dropped 8 bases and J dropped 3; count of bases not matched to a gene: 7. The CDR3 bases are TGTGCCAGCCGTTCGGGACAGGGGAGCTACGAGCAGTACTTC. Its protein product is CASRSGQGSYEQYF.

This clone was seen just once. This sequence joins TRBV28 and TRBJ2-5; D may be TRBD2 (5 bases). The V end was cut by 7 bases, the J end by 2 bases, with 11 bases between. The germline V gene encodes CDR1 MDHEN and CDR2 SYDVKM. The CDR3 consists of 13 residues. DNA for the CDR3: TGTGCCAGCAACTCAGCGGATCAAGAGACCCAGTACTTC. Translation gives CASNSADQETQYF.

The genes are TRBV9 and TRBJ1-2, with 7 bases fitting TRBD1. Per the germline V gene, CDR1 is SGDLS and CDR2 is YYNGEE. The J segment lost 0 bases and the V segment lost 3 bases, leaving 8 bases of the junction unmatched. The CDR3 has 16 amino acids. The CDR3 bases are TGTGCCAGCAGCGAAATCCGGGACAGCCCTAACTATGGCTACACCTTC. This encodes CASSEIRDSPNYGYTF.

CDR3 bases: TGTGCCAGCTCACCCGCTGGGACAGGGGACAATGAGCAGTTCTTC. Translating gives CASSPAGTGDNEQFF. This chain links TRBV18 with TRBJ2-1, with TRBD1 matching 10 bases. Germline CDR1 reads KGHSH; CDR2 reads LQKENI. V shed 3 bases and J 5 bases; nucleotides not matched to a gene: 4. The CDR3 loop spans 15 amino acids. The full variable domain, in which reference TRBV18 and TRBJ2-1 provide the parts outside the CDR3, is NAGVMQNPRHLVRRRGQEARLRCSPMKGHSHVYWYRQLPEEGLKFMVYLQKENIIDESGMPKERFSAEFPKEGPSILRIQQVVRGDSAAYFCASSPAGTGDNEQFFGPGTRLTVL.

This sequence joins TRBV7-2 and TRBJ2-2, with a weak D call TRBD2 (7 bases). Germline values: CDR1 SGHTA, CDR2 FQGNSA. Between the trimmed V and J ends, which lost 4 bases and 11 bases, there was a span of 20 bases. The CDR3 extends over 15 amino acids. CDR3 DNA: TGTGCCAGCAGCTCCGCCGGGGGGCGGACTTCCGAGCTGTTTTTT. As protein: CASSSAGGRTSELFF.

The chain joins TRBV5-1 to TRBJ2-5; 12 positions match TRBD2. V gave up 1 base and J gave up 9 bases; unmatched junction bases: 10. The germline V gene encodes CDR1 SGHRS and CDR2 YFSETQ. The CDR3 totals 16 residues. CDR3 loop: CASSLKLAGGPEAQYF. CDR3 coding DNA: TGCGCCAGCAGCTTGAAACTAGCGGGAGGACCTGAGGCCCAGTACTTC.

The chain joins TRBV5-6 to TRBJ1-1; no definite D call. V lost 0 bases and J 4 bases, leaving 10 bases between the germline ends. Per the germline V gene, CDR1 is SGHDT and CDR2 is YYEEEE. The CDR3 consists of 14 residues. CDR3 protein: CASSLVSQLTEAFF. The CDR3 DNA reads TGTGCCAGCAGCTTGGTGAGCCAGCTCACTGAAGCTTTCTTT.

CDR3 protein: CASSSLDLLGAGGYTF. The CDR3 bases are TGTGCCAGCAGCTCCCTCGATCTCCTGGGGGCTGGTGGCTACACCTTC. This rearrangement joins TRBV7-9 to TRBJ1-2, with TRBD1 as a possible D gene (6 bases). The CDR3 length is 16 residues. The V and J ends lost 4 bases and 7 bases respectively, with 22 bases between them. The germline V gene encodes CDR1 SEHNR and CDR2 FQNEAQ (reference sequence). The full variable domain, completed using reference TRBV7-9 and TRBJ1-2, is DTGVSQNPRHKITKRGQNVTFRCDPISEHNRLYWYRQTLGQGPEFLTYFQNEAQLEKSRLLSDRFSAERPKGSFSTLEIQRTEQGDSAMYLCASSSLDLLGAGGYTFGSGTRLTVV.

This clone was counted between two and nine times. The rearrangement uses TRBV28 and TRBJ1-4; the match to TRBD1 covers 8 bases. V was pared by 5 bases and J by 7 bases, with 12 bases of the junction left unmatched. CDR1 and CDR2 from the germline V gene are MDHEN and SYDVKM. The CDR3 is made up of 16 amino acids. The CDR3 region is CASSRSGGAGSEKLFF. CDR3 DNA: TGTGCCAGCAGTCGTTCAGGGGGCGCTGGGAGTGAAAAACTGTTTTTT. The full variable domain, completed using reference TRBV28 and TRBJ1-4, is DVKVTQSSRYLVKRTGEKVFLECVQDMDHENMFWYRQDPGLGLRLIYFSYDVKMKEKGDIPEGYSVSREKKERFSLILESASTNQTSMYLCASSRSGGAGSEKLFFGSGTQLSVL.